This is a list of T cell receptor beta chains from one sample in a study of blood T cell repertoires in COVID-19. Sequenced by immunoSEQ multiplex PCR; TCRdb stores in-frame clones only, minus some. The data contain 95,000 to 150,000 clones, 86% of them seen just once; the ten biggest clones take up almost 4.5%. Sequencing was performed on peripheral blood. These receptors came from a man in his forties with acute or convalescent COVID-19. The CDR3 runs from the conserved cysteine through the conserved F or W. D genes are given only for firm matches. Clone size, where shown, is once, few, many, or a class for clones that have expanded.

>-|-|TRBV5-6|TRBJ1-2
CASSWRTGNYGYTF
TGTGCCAGCAGCTGGAGGACGGGCAATTATGGCTACACCTTC
>-|-|TRBV4-3|TRBJ1-4
CASSQDLQGSKLFF
TGCGCCAGCAGCCAAGATTTACAGGGTAGTAAACTGTTTTTT
>TRBD1|-|TRBV30|TRBJ2-2
CACLSGTGKTNTGELFF
TGTGCCTGCCTATCCGGGACAGGGAAAACAAACACCGGGGAGCTGTTTTTT
>TRBD2|-|TRBV7-9|TRBJ2-7
CASSLGLESYEQYF
TGTGCCAGCAGCTTGGGACTAGAGTCCTACGAGCAGTACTTC
>-|-|TRBV5-4|TRBJ1-1
CASSLRGGGREAFF
TGTGCCAGCAGCTTGCGGGGAGGGGGAAGGGAAGCTTTCTTT
>TRBD1|-|TRBV6-5|TRBJ2-1
CASRSGTGGNEQFF
TGTGCCAGCAGGTCCGGGACAGGGGGGAATGAGCAGTTCTTC
>TRBD1|-|TRBV5-1|TRBJ1-1
CASSLEQGLTEAFF
TGCGCCAGCAGCTTGGAACAGGGGTTGACTGAAGCTTTCTTT
>-|once|TRBV7-9|TRBJ1-2
CASSLVGGPYGYTF
TGTGCCAGCAGCTTAGTTGGAGGGCCCTATGGCTACACCTTC
>-|-|TRBV27|TRBJ1-4
CASSFSGFEKLFF
TGTGCCAGCAGTTTTTCAGGATTTGAAAAACTGTTTTTT
>-|-|TRBV20-1|TRBJ2-1
CSASLALRQNEQFF
TGCAGTGCTAGTCTGGCCTTAAGACAAAATGAGCAGTTCTTC
>-|-|TRBV29-1|TRBJ2-1
CSVDNSGLSYNEQFF
TGCAGTGTGGATAATAGCGGTTTGTCCTACAATGAGCAGTTCTTC
>-|-|TRBV6-6|TRBJ2-1
CASSYEWASANNEQFF
TGTGCCAGCAGTTACGAGTGGGCTAGCGCGAACAATGAGCAGTTCTTC
>TRBD1|-|TRBV18|TRBJ1-1
CASSPPTGFTEAFF
TGTGCCAGCTCACCACCGACAGGGTTCACTGAAGCTTTCTTT
>-|-|TRBV5-8|TRBJ1-2
CASSLFGVDYGYTF
TGTGCCAGCAGCTTGTTCGGGGTTGACTATGGCTACACCTTC
>-|once|TRBV7-2|TRBJ1-2
CASSSIRGTGYGYTF
TGTGCCAGCAGCTCAATCAGGGGAACAGGGTATGGCTACACCTTC
>-|once|TRBV7-2|TRBJ2-7
CASSSGMVGQLSYEQYF
TGTGCCAGCAGCTCAGGGATGGTTGGACAGCTTAGCTACGAGCAGTACTTC
>-|-|TRBV3-1/TRBV3-2|TRBJ1-3
CASSQDRGKFGNTIYF
TGTGCCAGCAGCCAAGATAGGGGTAAATTTGGAAACACCATATATTTT
>-|-|TRBV19|TRBJ1-2
CASSIEPVSGPTF
TGTGCCAGTAGTATAGAGCCGGTATCTGGTCCTACCTTC
>-|-|TRBV6-2/TRBV6-3|TRBJ2-2
CASSRGGVPGELFF
TGTGCCAGCAGCCGAGGGGGTGTGCCCGGGGAGCTGTTTTTT
>-|-|TRBV18|TRBJ1-2
CASSPGQRGGGYTF
TGTGCCAGCTCACCGGGTCAGCGGGGCGGGGGCTACACCTTC
>TRBD1|-|TRBV18|TRBJ1-1
CASSPRDRGTEAFF
TGTGCCAGCTCACCCCGGGACAGGGGCACTGAAGCTTTCTTT
>-|-|TRBV11-3|TRBJ2-1
CASSSQSSSEQFF
TGTGCCAGCAGCTCCCAGTCTTCAAGTGAGCAGTTCTTC
>-|-|TRBV5-4|TRBJ2-7
CASSLDRKLYEQYF
TGTGCCAGCAGCTTGGACAGGAAACTCTACGAGCAGTACTTC
>-|-|TRBV6-1|TRBJ1-2
CASSEAQGPYGYTF
TGTGCCAGCAGTGAGGCACAGGGTCCCTATGGCTACACCTTC
>TRBD2|-|TRBV27|TRBJ2-1
CASTSPGLASDEQFF
TGTGCCAGCACCTCGCCGGGACTAGCTTCGGATGAGCAGTTCTTC